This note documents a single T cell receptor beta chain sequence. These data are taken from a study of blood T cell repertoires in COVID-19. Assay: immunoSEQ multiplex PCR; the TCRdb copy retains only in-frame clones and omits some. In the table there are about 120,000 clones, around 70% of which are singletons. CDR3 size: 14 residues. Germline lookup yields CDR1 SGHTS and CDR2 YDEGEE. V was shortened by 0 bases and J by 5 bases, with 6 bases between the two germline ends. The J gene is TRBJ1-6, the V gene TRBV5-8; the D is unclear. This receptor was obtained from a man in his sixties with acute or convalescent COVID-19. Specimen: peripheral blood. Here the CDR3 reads CASSLGRNNSPLHF. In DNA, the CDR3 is TGTGCCAGCAGCTTGGGGCGGAATAATTCACCCCTCCACTTT.